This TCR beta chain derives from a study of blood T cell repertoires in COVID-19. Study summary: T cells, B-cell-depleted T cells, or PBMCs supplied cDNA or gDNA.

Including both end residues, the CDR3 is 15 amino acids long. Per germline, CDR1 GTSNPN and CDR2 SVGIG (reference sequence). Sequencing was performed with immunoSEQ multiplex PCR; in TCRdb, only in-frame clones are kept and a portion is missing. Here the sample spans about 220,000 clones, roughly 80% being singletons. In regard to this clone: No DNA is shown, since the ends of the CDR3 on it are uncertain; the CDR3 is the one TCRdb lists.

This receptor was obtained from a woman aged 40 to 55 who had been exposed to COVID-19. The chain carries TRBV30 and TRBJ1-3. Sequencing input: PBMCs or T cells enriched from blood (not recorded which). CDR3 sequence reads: CASSTSGKAGNTIYF.